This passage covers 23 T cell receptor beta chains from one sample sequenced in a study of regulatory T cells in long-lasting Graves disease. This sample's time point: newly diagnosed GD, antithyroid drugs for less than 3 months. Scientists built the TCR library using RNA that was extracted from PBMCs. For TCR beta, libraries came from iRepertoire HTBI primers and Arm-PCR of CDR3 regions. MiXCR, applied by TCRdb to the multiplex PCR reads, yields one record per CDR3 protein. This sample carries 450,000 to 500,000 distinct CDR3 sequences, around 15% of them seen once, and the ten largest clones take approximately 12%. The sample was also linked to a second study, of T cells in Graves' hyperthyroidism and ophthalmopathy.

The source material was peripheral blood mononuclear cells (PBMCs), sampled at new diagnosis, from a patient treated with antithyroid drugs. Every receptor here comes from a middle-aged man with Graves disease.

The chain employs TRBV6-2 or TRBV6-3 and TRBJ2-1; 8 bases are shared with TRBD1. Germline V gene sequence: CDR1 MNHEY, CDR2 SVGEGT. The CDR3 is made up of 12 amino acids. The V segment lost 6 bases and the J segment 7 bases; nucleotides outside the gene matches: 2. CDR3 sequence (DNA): TGTGCCAGCAGGCAGGGGGCGAATGAGCAGTTCTTC. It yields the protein CASRQGANEQFF.

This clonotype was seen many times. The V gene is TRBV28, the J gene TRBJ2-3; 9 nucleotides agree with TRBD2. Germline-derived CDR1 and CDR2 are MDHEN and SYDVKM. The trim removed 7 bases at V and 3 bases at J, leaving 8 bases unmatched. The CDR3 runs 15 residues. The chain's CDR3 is CASKVGGRVTDTQYF. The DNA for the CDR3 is TGTGCCAGCAAGGTTGGCGGGAGGGTTACAGATACGCAGTATTTT.

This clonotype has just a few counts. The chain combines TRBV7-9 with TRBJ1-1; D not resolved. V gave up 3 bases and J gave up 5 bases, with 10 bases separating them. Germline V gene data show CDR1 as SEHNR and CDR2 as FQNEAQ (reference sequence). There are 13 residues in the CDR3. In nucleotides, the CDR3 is TGTGCCAGCAGCTTGGAACAGCCGACTGAAGCTTTCTTT. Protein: CASSLEQPTEAFF.

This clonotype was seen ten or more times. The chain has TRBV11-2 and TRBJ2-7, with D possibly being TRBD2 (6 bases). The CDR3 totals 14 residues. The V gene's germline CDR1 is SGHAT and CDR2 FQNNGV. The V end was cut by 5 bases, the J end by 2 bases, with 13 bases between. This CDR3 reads CASSPVGGTYEQYF. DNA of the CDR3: TGTGCCAGCAGCCCGGTGGGGGGAACCTACGAGCAGTACTTC.

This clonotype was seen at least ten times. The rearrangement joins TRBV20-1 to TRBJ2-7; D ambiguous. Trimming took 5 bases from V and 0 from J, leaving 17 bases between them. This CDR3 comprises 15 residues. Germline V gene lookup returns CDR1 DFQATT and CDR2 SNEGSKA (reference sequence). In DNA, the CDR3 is TGCAGTGCTTCCCACCCAGCAGTGGGCTCCTACGAGCAGTACTTC. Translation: CSASHPAVGSYEQYF.

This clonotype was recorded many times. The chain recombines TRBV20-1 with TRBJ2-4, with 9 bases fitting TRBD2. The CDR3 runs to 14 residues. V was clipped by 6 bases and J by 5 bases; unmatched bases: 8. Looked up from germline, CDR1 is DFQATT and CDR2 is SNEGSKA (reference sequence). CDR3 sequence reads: CSALLLAGQNIQYF. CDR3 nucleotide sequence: TGCAGTGCCCTCCTCCTAGCGGGGCAAAACATTCAGTACTTC.

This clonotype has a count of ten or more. The CDR3 reads CASSPDRGIIYEQYF. The CDR3 DNA follows: TGTGCCAGCAGCCCGGACAGGGGCATTATCTACGAGCAGTACTTC. The chain uses TRBV7-9 and TRBJ2-7, with 9 bases lining up with TRBD1. Germline assignment: CDR1 SEHNR and CDR2 FQNEAQ (reference sequence). The V segment lost 5 bases and the J segment 3 bases; nucleotides outside the gene matches: 8. The CDR3 consists of 15 residues. Combining the CDR3 with reference TRBV7-9 and TRBJ2-7 gives the whole variable domain DTGVSQNPRHKITKRGQNVTFRCDPISEHNRLYWYRQTLGQGPEFLTYFQNEAQLEKSRLLSDRFSAERPKGSFSTLEIQRTEQGDSAMYLCASSPDRGIIYEQYFGPGTRLTVT.

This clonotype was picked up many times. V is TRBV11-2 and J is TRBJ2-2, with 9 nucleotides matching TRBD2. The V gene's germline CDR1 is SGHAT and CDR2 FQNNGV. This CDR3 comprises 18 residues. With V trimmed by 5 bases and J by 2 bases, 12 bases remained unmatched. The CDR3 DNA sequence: TGTGCCAGCAGCCCATTGGGGGGCGGGAGGGCTAACACCGGGGAGCTGTTTTTT. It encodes CASSPLGGGRANTGELFF. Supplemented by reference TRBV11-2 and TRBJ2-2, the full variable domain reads EAGVAQSPRYKIIEKRQSVAFWCNPISGHATLYWYQQILGQGPKLLIQFQNNGVVDDSQLPKDRFSAERLKGVDSTLKIQPAKLEDSAVYLCASSPLGGGRANTGELFFGEGSRLTVL.

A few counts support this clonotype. CDR3 coding DNA: TGTGCCAGCAGCTCCGGACGGGCTCGGTACTTC. Amino acids: CASSSGRARYF. The rearrangement joins TRBV28 to TRBJ2-7; D gene uncertain. The CDR3 totals 11 residues. Germline CDR1 MDHEN, CDR2 SYDVKM. V gave up 6 bases and J gave up 12 bases, with 15 bases separating them.

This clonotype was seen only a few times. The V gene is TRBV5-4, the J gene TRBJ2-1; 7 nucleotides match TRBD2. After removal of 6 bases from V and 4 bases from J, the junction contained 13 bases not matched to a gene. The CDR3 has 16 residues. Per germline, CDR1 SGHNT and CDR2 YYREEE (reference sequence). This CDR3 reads CASTALRGGSYNEQFF. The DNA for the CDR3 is TGTGCCAGCACTGCCTTGAGGGGCGGGAGTTACAATGAGCAGTTCTTC.

The CDR3 reads CASRPGIRQPQHF. The CDR3 bases are TGTGCCAGCAGACCTGGCATTAGGCAGCCCCAGCATTTT. The chain joins TRBV12-3 or TRBV12-4 to TRBJ1-5; D is undetermined. Trimming shortened V by 6 bases and J by 7 bases, and 13 bases separated the two germline ends. The CDR3 extends over 13 amino acids.

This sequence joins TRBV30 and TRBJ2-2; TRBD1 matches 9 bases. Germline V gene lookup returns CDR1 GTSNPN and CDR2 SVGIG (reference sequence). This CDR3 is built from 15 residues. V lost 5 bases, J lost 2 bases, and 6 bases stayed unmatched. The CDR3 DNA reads TGTGCCTGGGGTGGGACAGGGATAAACACCGGGGAGCTGTTTTTT. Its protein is CAWGGTGINTGELFF.

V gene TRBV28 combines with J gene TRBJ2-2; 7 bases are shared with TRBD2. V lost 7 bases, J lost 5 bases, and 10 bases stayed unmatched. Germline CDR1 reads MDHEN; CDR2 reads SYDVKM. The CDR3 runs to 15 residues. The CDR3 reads CASNPGGSWTGELFF. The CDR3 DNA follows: TGTGCCAGCAATCCAGGCGGGAGTTGGACCGGGGAGCTGTTTTTT.

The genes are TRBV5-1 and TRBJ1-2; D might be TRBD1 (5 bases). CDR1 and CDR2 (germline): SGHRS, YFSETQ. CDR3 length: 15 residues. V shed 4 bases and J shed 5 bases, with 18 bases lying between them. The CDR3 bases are TGCGCCAGCAGCCCCGGCGCAGGGCTCCCTTATGGCTACACCTTC. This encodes CASSPGAGLPYGYTF.

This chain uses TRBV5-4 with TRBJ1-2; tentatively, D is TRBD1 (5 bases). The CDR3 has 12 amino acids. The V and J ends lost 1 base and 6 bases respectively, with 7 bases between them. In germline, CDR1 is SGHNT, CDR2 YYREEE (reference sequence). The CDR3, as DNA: TGTGCCAGCAGCTTGCTGGGGGATGGCTACACCTTC. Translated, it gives CASSLLGDGYTF.

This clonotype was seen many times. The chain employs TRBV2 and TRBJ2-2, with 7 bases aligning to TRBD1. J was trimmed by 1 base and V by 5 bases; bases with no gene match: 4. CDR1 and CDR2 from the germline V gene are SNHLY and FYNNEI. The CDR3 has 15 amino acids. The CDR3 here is CASSTGTVNTGELFF. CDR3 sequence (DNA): TGTGCCAGCAGTACCGGGACAGTGAACACCGGGGAGCTGTTTTTT.

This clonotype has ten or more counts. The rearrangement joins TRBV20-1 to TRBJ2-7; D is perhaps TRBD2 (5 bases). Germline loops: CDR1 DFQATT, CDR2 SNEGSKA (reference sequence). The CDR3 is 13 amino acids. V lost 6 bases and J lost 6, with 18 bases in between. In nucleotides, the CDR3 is TGCAGTGCCGACGGACTCGCAGGTCTCGAGCAGTACTTC. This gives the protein CSADGLAGLEQYF.

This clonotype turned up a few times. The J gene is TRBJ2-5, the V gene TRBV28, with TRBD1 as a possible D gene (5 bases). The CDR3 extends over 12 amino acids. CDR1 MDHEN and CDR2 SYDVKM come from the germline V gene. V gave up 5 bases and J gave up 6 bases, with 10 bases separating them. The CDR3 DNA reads TGTGCCAGCAGTCCAGGGTTTAAGACCCAGTACTTC. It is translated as CASSPGFKTQYF.

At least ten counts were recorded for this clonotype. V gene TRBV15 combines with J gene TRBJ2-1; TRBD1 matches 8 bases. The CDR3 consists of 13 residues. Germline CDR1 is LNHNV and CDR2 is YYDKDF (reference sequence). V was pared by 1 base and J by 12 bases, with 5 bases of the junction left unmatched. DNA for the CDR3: TGTGCCACCAGCAGAGGTTCCGGGACAGGGCAGTTCTTC. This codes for CATSRGSGTGQFF.

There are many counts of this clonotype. The CDR3 DNA sequence: TGTGCCAGCAGTTCCGGGACTAGCGGGAGGGCCCGTGAGCAGTTCTTC. It yields the protein CASSSGTSGRAREQFF. The chain uses TRBV12-3 or TRBV12-4 and TRBJ2-1; 16 bases are shared with TRBD2. The CDR3 consists of 16 residues. V lost 4 bases, J lost 9 bases, and 6 bases stayed unmatched.

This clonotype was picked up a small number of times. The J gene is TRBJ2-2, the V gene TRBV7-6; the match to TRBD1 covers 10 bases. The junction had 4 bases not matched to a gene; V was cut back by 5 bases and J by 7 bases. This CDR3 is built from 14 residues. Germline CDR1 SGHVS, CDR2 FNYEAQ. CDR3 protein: CASSPDRGYGELFF. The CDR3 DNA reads TGTGCCAGCAGCCCGGACAGGGGGTACGGGGAGCTGTTTTTT. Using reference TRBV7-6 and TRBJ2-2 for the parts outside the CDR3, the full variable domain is GAGVSQSPRYKVTKRGQDVALRCDPISGHVSLYWYRQALGQGPEFLTYFNYEAQQDKSGLPNDRFSAERPEGSISTLTIQRTEQRDSAMYRCASSPDRGYGELFFGEGSRLTVL.

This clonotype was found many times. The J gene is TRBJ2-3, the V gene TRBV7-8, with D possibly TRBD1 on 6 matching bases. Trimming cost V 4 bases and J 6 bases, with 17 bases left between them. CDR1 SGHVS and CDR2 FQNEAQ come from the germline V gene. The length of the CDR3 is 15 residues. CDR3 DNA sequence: TGTGCCAGCAGCTCCACAACAGGGCTGTTTGATACGCAGTATTTT. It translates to CASSSTTGLFDTQYF.

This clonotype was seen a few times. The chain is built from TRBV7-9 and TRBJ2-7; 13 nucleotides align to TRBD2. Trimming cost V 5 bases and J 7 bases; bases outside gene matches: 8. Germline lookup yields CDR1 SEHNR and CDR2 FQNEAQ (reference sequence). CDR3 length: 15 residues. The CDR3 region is CASSPSGLAGIEQYF. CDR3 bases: TGTGCCAGCAGCCCCTCGGGACTAGCGGGGATTGAGCAGTACTTC.